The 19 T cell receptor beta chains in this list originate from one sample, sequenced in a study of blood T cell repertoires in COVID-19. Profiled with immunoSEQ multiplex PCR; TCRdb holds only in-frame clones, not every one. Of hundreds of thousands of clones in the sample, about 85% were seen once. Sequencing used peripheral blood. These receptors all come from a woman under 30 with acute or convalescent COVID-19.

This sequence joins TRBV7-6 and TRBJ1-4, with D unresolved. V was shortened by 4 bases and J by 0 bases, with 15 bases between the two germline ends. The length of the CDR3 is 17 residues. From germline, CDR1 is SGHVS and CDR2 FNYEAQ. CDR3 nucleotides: TGTGCCAGCAGCTCCAGAGGCCGGGGTGCAACTAATGAAAAACTGTTTTTT. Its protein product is CASSSRGRGATNEKLFF.

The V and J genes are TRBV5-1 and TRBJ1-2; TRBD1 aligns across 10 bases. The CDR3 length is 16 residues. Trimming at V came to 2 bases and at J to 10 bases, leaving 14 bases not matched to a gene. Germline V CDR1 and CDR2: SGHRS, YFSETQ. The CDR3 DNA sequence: TGCGCCAGCAGCTTCATGGGGTCCGGGACAGGGGAGGACTACACCTTC. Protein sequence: CASSFMGSGTGEDYTF.

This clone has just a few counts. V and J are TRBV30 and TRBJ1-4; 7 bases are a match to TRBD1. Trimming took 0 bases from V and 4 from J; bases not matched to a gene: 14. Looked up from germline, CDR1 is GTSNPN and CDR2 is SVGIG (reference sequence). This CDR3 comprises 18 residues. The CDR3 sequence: CAWSVGRQGEWSNEKLFF. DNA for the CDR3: TGTGCCTGGAGTGTTGGTCGGCAGGGGGAGTGGAGTAATGAAAAACTGTTTTTT.

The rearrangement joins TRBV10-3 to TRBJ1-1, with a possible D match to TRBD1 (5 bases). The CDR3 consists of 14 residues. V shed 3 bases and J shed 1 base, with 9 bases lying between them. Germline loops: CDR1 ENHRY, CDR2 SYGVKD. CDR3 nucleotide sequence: TGTGCCATCAGTGAAAGGGGAGGGAACACTGAAGCTTTCTTT. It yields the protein CAISERGGNTEAFF.

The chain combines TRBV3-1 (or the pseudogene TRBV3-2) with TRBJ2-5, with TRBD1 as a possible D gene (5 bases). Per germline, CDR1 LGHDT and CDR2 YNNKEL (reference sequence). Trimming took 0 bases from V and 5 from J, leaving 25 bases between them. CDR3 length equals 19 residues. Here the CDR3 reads CASSQDLWKPGRPTETQYF. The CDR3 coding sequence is TGTGCCAGCAGCCAAGATCTATGGAAGCCAGGGCGCCCTACCGAGACCCAGTACTTC.

The CDR3 spells CASRMVVGQGGGYTF. The CDR3 DNA reads as TGTGCCAGCAGAATGGTCGTGGGACAGGGTGGTGGCTACACCTTC. V and J are TRBV5-4 and TRBJ1-2, with 9 bases lining up with TRBD1. The germline V gene has CDR1 SGHNT and CDR2 YYREEE (reference sequence). Trimming at V came to 5 bases and at J to 7 bases, leaving 12 bases not matched to a gene. The CDR3 has 15 residues. The full variable domain, with the rest looked up from reference TRBV5-4 and TRBJ1-2, is ETGVTQSPTHLIKTRGQQVTLRCSSQSGHNTVSWYQQALGQGPQFIFQYYREEENGRGNFPPRFSGLQFPNYSSELNVNALELDDSALYLCASRMVVGQGGGYTFGSGTRLTVV.

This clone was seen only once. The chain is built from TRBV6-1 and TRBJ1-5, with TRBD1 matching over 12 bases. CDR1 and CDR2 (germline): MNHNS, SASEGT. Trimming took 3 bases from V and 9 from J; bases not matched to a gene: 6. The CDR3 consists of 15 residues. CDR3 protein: CASSDFRDRGRPQHF. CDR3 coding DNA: TGTGCCAGCAGTGATTTCAGGGACAGGGGGCGGCCCCAGCATTTT.

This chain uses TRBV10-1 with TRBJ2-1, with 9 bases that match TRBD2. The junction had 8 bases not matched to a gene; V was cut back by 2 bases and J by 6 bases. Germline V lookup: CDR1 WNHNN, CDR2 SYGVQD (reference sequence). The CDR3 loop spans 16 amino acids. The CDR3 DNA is TGCGCCAGCAGTGAGGCGGGGGGGCGCTTCGGCAATGAGCAGTTCTTC. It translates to CASSEAGGRFGNEQFF.

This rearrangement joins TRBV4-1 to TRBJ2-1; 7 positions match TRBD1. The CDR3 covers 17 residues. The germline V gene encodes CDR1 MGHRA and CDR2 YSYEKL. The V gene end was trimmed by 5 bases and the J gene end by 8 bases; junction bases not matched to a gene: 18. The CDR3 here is CASSFQSTGAPVDEQFF. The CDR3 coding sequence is TGCGCCAGCAGCTTTCAATCTACAGGGGCCCCGGTTGATGAGCAGTTCTTC.

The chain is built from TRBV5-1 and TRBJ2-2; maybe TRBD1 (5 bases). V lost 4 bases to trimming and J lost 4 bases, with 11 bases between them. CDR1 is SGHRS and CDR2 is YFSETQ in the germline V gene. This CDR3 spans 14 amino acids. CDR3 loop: CASSPQVGTGELFF. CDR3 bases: TGCGCCAGCAGCCCACAGGTCGGCACCGGGGAGCTGTTTTTT. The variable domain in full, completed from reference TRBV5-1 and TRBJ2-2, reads KAGVTQTPRYLIKTRGQQVTLSCSPISGHRSVSWYQQTPGQGLQFLFEYFSETQRNKGNFPGRFSGRQFSNSRSEMNVSTLELGDSALYLCASSPQVGTGELFFGEGSRLTVL.

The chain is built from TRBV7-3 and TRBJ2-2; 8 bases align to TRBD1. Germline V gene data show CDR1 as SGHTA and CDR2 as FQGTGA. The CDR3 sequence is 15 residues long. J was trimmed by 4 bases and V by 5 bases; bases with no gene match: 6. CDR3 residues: CASSHDRGSTGELFF. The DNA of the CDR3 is TGTGCCAGCAGCCACGACAGGGGATCCACCGGGGAGCTGTTTTTT.

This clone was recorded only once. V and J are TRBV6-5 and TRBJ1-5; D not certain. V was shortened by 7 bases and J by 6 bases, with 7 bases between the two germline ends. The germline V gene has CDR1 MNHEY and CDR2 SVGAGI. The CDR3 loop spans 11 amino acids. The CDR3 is CASNSGQPQHF. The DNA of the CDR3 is TGTGCCAGCAATTCAGGTCAGCCCCAGCATTTT.

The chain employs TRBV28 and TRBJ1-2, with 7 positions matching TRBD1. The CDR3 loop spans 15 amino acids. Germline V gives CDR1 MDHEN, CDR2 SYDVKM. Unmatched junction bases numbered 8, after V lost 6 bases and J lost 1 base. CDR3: CASRDFDRVNYGYTF. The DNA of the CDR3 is TGTGCCAGCAGGGACTTCGACAGGGTTAACTATGGCTACACCTTC.

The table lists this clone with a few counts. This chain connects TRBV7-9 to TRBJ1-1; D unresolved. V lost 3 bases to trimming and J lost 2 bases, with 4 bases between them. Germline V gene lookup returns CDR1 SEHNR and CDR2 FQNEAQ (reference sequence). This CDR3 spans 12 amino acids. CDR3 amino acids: CASSLYNTEAFF. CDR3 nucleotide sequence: TGTGCCAGCAGCTTGTATAACACTGAAGCTTTCTTT.

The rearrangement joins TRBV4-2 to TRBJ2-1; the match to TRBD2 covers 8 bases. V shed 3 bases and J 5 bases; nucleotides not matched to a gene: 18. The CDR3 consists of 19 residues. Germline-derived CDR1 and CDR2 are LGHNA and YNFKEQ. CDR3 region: CASSQVGLAGRHHNNEQFF. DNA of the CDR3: TGTGCCAGCAGCCAGGTAGGGTTAGCGGGGCGACATCATAACAATGAGCAGTTCTTC.

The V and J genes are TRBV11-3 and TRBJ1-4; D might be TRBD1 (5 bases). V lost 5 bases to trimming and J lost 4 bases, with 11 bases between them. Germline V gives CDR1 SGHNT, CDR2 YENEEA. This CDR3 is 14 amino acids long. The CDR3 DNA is TGTGCCAGCAGCCCCCGACAGAGTAATGAAAAACTGTTTTTT. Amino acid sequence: CASSPRQSNEKLFF.

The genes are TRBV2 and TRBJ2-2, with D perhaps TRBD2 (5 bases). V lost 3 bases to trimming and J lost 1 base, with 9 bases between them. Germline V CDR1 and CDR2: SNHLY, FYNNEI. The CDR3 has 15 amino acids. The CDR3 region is CASSELARNTGELFF. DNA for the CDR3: TGTGCCAGCAGTGAGTTAGCGAGGAACACCGGGGAGCTGTTTTTT.

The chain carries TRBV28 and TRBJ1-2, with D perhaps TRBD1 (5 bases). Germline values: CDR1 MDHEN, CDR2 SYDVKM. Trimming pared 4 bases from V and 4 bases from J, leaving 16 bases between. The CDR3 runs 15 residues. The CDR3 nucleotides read TGTGCCAGCAGTTCGTCCATCCAGGGTGTCTATGGCTACACCTTC. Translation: CASSSSIQGVYGYTF.

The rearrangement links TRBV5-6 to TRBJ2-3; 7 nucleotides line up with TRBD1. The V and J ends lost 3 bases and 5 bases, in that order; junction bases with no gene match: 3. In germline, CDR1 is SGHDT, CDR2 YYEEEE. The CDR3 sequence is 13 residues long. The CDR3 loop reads CASSYTGEDTQYF. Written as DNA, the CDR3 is TGTGCCAGCAGCTACACAGGGGAAGATACGCAGTATTTT. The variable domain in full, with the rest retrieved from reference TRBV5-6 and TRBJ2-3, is DAGVTQSPTHLIKTRGQQVTLRCSPKSGHDTVSWYQQALGQGPQFIFQYYEEEERQRGNFPDRFSGHQFPNYSSELNVNALLLGDSALYLCASSYTGEDTQYFGPGTRLTVL.